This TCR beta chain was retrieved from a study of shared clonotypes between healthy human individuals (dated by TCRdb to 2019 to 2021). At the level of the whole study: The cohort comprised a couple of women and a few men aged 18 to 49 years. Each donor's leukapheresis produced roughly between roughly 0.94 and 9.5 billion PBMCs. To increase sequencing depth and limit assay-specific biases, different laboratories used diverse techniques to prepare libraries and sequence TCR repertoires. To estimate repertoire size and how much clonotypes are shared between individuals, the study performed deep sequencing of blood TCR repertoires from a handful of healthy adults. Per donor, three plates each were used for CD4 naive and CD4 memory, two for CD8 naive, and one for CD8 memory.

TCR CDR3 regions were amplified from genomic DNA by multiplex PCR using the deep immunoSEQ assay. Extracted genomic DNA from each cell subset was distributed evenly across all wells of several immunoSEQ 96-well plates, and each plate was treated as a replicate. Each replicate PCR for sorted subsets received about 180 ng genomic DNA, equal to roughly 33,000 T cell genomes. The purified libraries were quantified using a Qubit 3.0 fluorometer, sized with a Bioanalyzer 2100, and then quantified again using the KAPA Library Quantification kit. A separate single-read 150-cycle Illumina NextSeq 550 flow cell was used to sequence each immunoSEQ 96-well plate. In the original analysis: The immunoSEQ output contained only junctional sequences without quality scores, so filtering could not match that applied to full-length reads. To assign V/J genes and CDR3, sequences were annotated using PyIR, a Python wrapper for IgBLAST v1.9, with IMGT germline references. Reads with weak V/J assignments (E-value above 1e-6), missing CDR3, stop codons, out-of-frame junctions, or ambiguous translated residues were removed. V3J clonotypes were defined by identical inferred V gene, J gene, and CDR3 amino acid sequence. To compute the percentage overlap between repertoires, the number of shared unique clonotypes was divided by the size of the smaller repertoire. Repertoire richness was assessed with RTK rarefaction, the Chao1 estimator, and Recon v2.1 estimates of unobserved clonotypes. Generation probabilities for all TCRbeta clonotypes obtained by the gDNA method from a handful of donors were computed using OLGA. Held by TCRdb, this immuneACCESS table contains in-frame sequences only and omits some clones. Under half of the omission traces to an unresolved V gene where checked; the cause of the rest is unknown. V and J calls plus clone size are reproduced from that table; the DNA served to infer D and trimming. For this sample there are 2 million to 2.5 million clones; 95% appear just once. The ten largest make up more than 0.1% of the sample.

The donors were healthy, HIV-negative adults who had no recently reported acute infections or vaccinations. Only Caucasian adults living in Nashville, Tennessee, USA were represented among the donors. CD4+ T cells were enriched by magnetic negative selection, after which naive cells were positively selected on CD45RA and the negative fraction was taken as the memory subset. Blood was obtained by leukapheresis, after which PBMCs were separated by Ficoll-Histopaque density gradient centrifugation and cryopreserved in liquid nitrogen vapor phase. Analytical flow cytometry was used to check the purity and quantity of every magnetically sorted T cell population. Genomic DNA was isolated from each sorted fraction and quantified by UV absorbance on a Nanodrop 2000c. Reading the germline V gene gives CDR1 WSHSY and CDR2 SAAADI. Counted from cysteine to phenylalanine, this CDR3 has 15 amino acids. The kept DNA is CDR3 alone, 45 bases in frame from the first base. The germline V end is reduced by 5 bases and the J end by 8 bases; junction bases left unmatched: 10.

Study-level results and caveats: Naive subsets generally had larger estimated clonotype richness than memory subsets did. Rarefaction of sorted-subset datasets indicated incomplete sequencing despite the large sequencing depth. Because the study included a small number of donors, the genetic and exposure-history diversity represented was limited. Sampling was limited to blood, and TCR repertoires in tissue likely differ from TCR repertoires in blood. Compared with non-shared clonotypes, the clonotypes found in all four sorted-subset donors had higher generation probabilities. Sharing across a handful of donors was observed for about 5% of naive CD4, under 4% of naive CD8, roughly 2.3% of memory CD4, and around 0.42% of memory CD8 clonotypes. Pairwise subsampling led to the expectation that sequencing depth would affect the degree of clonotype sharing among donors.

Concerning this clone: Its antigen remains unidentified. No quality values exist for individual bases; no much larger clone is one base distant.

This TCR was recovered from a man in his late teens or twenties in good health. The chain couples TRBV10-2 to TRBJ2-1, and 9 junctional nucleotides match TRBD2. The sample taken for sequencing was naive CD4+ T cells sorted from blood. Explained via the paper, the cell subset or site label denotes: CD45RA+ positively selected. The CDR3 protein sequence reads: CASSPGGGVLYEQFF. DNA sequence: TGCGCCAGCAGTCCTGGCGGGGGGGTCTTGTATGAGCAGTTCTTC.